Below are 28 T cell receptor beta chains sequenced from a single sample in a study of blood T cell repertoires in COVID-19. Generated by immunoSEQ multiplex PCR, the TCRdb table keeps only in-frame clones and is missing some. The repertoire includes approximately 230,000 clones, 82% of them detected once, and more than 4.5% sits in the top ten. Sequenced sample: peripheral blood. The source of these receptors is a woman older than 75 with active or convalescent COVID-19.

V is TRBV6-1 and J is TRBJ2-5; the D gene is possibly TRBD1 (6 bases). V lost 2 bases and J 3 bases, leaving 7 bases between the germline ends. Per the germline V gene, CDR1 is MNHNS and CDR2 is SASEGT. The CDR3 length is 13 residues. The CDR3 region has the DNA TGTGCCAGCAGTGAATCAGGGGAAGAGACCCAGTACTTC. Translating it yields CASSESGEETQYF.

CDR3 sequence reads: CASSLGENTGELFF. In nucleotides, the CDR3 is TGCGCCAGCAGCCTAGGAGAAAACACCGGGGAGCTGTTTTTT. V is TRBV5-1 and J is TRBJ2-2; no definite D call. The V end was cut by 4 bases, the J end by 2 bases, with 9 bases between. CDR1 is SGHRS, CDR2 YFSETQ, per germline. CDR3 length: 14 residues.

The chain employs TRBV27 and TRBJ2-5, with 8 bases fitting TRBD1. Germline V gene sequence: CDR1 MNHEY, CDR2 SMNVEV (reference sequence). V shed 5 bases, J shed 5 bases, and the junction held 10 bases outside the gene matches. The CDR3 spans 15 residues. The CDR3 DNA is TGTGCCAGCAGTCCCGCATCAGGGGGCGGGGAGACCCAGTACTTC. Its protein is CASSPASGGGETQYF.

The chain uses TRBV2 and TRBJ2-3, with D tentatively TRBD1 (6 bases). This CDR3 comprises 14 residues. The V gene lost 7 bases and the J gene lost 0 bases, with 11 bases spanning the gap. The V gene's germline CDR1 is SNHLY and CDR2 FYNNEI. The CDR3 region has the DNA TGTGCCAGCACCGGACAGATTAGCACAGATACGCAGTATTTT. Translated, it gives CASTGQISTDTQYF. The full variable domain, with the rest looked up from reference TRBV2 and TRBJ2-3, is EPEVTQTPSHQVTQMGQEVILRCVPISNHLYFYWYRQILGQKVEFLVSFYNNEISEKSEIFDDQFSVERPDGSNFTLKIRSTKLEDSAMYFCASTGQISTDTQYFGPGTRLTVL.

This clone appeared a few times. CDR3 residues: CASSLEIYGTGGEKLFF. In DNA form, the CDR3 reads TGTGCCAGCAGCTTAGAAATCTATGGGACAGGAGGTGAAAAACTGTTTTTT. The chain carries TRBV11-2 and TRBJ1-4; 8 positions agree with TRBD1. The CDR3 sequence is 17 residues long. CDR1 is SGHAT and CDR2 is FQNNGV in the germline V gene. The junction had 10 bases not matched to a gene; V was cut back by 0 bases and J by 7 bases.

The chain employs TRBV2 and TRBJ2-7; TRBD1 agrees at 8 bases. V lost 5 bases, J lost 4 bases, and 7 bases stayed unmatched. Germline CDR1 reads SNHLY; CDR2 reads FYNNEI. This CDR3 spans 14 amino acids. As DNA, the CDR3 is TGTGCCAGCAGTCCGGGGACAGGAAAGTACGAGCAGTACTTC. This translates into CASSPGTGKYEQYF.

The chain employs TRBV28 and TRBJ1-2; tentative D call: TRBD1 (6 bases). Germline values: CDR1 MDHEN, CDR2 SYDVKM. Trimming removed 6 bases from V and 4 bases from J, with 12 bases in between. The CDR3 is 13 amino acids. The CDR3 DNA reads TGTGCCAGCAGGAAGGGACAAAGCTATGGCTACACCTTC. The encoded protein is CASRKGQSYGYTF.

This clone turned up a few times. V is TRBV27 and J is TRBJ2-5; TRBD1 might be the D (5 bases). CDR3 length equals 13 residues. The V end was cut by 7 bases, the J end by 5 bases, with 14 bases between. The germline V gene encodes CDR1 MNHEY and CDR2 SMNVEV (reference sequence). The CDR3 region has the DNA TGTGCCAGCACCCCACAAGGGGCGGAGACCCAGTACTTC. The encoded protein is CASTPQGAETQYF.

The CDR3 loop reads CASSHQQDQHF. The CDR3 bases are TGCGCCAGCAGCCACCAACAGGACCAGCATTTT. The chain links TRBV4-1 to TRBJ1-5, with D maybe TRBD1 (5 bases). Germline V gene data show CDR1 as MGHRA and CDR2 as YSYEKL. The length of the CDR3 is 11 residues. Trimming cost V 3 bases and J 12 bases, with 9 bases left between them.

A few counts support this clone. This chain joins TRBV14 and TRBJ1-3, with TRBD1 matching over 10 bases. The CDR3 sequence is 20 residues long. Germline CDR1 is SGHDN and CDR2 is FVKESK. The trim removed 4 bases at V and 0 bases at J, leaving 15 bases unmatched. CDR3 region: CASSLNPGQGTLFSGNTIYF. The CDR3, as DNA: TGTGCCAGCAGCCTAAACCCGGGACAGGGGACCTTGTTCTCTGGAAACACCATATATTTT.

The rearrangement uses TRBV2 and TRBJ2-7, with a possible D match to TRBD2 (6 bases). V shed 10 bases and J shed 2 bases, with 15 bases lying between them. The CDR3 loop spans 13 amino acids. Germline values: CDR1 SNHLY, CDR2 FYNNEI. CDR3 DNA sequence: TGTGCCACCCAGAGGAGGGGAGCCTACGAGCAGTACTTC. It encodes CATQRRGAYEQYF.

The chain combines TRBV15 with TRBJ1-4, with D possibly being TRBD1 (5 bases). The germline V and J ends were trimmed by 5 bases and 0 bases, with 19 bases remaining between them. The CDR3 spans 18 residues. CDR1 and CDR2 from the germline V gene are LNHNV and YYDKDF (reference sequence). CDR3 amino acids: CATSLSSGKTATNEKLFF. CDR3 in DNA: TGTGCCACCAGCCTATCGTCAGGGAAGACTGCAACTAATGAAAAACTGTTTTTT.

V and J are TRBV21-1 and TRBJ1-6; TRBD1 reflects the table's D call only, with no check against the DNA. TRBV21-1 is marked as a pseudogene. This CDR3 is built from 15 residues. CDR3 bases: TGTGCCAGGAGGGCAGGGGGCTACTCGAATTCACCCCTCCACTTT. Amino acid sequence: CARRAGGYSNSPLHF.

The genes are TRBV29-1 and TRBJ2-6; D not certain. V was shortened by 5 bases and J by 0 bases, with 14 bases between the two germline ends. The CDR3 covers 16 residues. The germline gives CDR1 SQVTM, CDR2 ANQGSEA. CDR3: CSVYFSSASGANVLTF. In DNA form, the CDR3 reads TGCAGCGTTTATTTTTCCAGTGCCTCTGGGGCCAACGTCCTGACTTTC.

A few counts support this clone. The chain carries TRBV29-1 and TRBJ1-5; TRBD1 aligns across 7 bases. This CDR3 comprises 13 residues. V was clipped by 6 bases and J by 6 bases; unmatched bases: 8. CDR1 SQVTM and CDR2 ANQGSEA come from the germline V gene. The DNA for the CDR3 is TGCAGCGTGGGAGACAGGGCCGGTCAGCCCCAGCATTTT. It yields the protein CSVGDRAGQPQHF.

This clone was counted between two and nine times. The genes are TRBV5-1 and TRBJ2-7, with 9 bases matching TRBD1. Trimming removed 4 bases from V and 2 bases from J; junction bases left unmatched: 4. CDR3 length: 14 amino acids. CDR1 SGHRS and CDR2 YFSETQ come from the germline V gene. The CDR3: CASSGRQGAYEQYF. CDR3 DNA: TGCGCCAGCAGCGGAAGACAGGGGGCCTACGAGCAGTACTTC.

V gene TRBV27 combines with J gene TRBJ1-4; no firm D call. CDR1 is MNHEY, CDR2 SMNVEV, per germline (reference sequence). The CDR3 is made up of 17 amino acids. Deletions cut 0 bases from V and 8 bases from J, with 19 bases between. This CDR3 reads CASSLSPQASSGEKLFF. The CDR3 region has the DNA TGTGCCAGCAGTTTATCGCCTCAGGCCAGCTCCGGCGAAAAACTGTTTTTT.

This chain links TRBV7-9 with TRBJ2-3; D is uncertain. The CDR3 consists of 15 residues. V dropped 1 base and J dropped 4 bases, with 12 bases sitting between them. Per germline, CDR1 SEHNR and CDR2 FQNEAQ (reference sequence). The CDR3, as DNA: TGTGCCAGCAGCTTAGTGTCACTTACCGCAGATACGCAGTATTTT. This codes for CASSLVSLTADTQYF.

The chain couples TRBV6-5 to TRBJ2-5; the match to TRBD2 covers 13 bases. Germline loops: CDR1 MNHEY, CDR2 SVGAGI. There are 16 residues in the CDR3. The V segment lost 0 bases and the J segment 2 bases; nucleotides outside the gene matches: 0. DNA for the CDR3: TGTGCCAGCAGTTACTCGACTAGCGGGGGGCAAGAGACCCAGTACTTC. Amino acids: CASSYSTSGGQETQYF.

There are a few counts of this clone. V and J are TRBV5-4 and TRBJ2-2; TRBD1 matches 7 bases. In germline, CDR1 is SGHNT, CDR2 YYREEE (reference sequence). With 3 bases clipped from V and 5 bases from J, the junction kept 7 bases outside the gene matches. This CDR3 is 15 amino acids long. Here the CDR3 DNA reads TGTGCCAGCAGCTGGACAGGTTCTTATACCGGGGAGCTGTTTTTT. Translating it yields CASSWTGSYTGELFF.

The chain is built from TRBV7-2 and TRBJ1-2; a possible D gene is TRBD1 (6 bases). Trimming removed 1 base from V and 4 bases from J, with 13 bases in between. The CDR3 totals 15 residues. The germline CDR1 and CDR2 sequences are SGHTA and FQGNSA. The CDR3 coding sequence is TGTGCCAGCAGCTTAGTAAACAGGGAGCCCTATGGCTACACCTTC. It codes for CASSLVNREPYGYTF.

The chain uses TRBV5-1 and TRBJ1-1; no firm D call. Trimming left V 1 base short and J 1 base short, with 11 bases between. CDR3 size: 15 residues. From germline, CDR1 is SGHRS and CDR2 YFSETQ. DNA of the CDR3: TGCGCCAGCAGCTTGAATCCGGGTAAGAACACTGAAGCTTTCTTT. Translated: CASSLNPGKNTEAFF.

This clone turned up a few times. The V gene is TRBV6-5, the J gene TRBJ1-1, with a tentative D call TRBD1 (6 bases). This CDR3 is 15 amino acids long. V lost 7 bases and J 8 bases, leaving 23 bases between the germline ends. Per the germline V gene, CDR1 is MNHEY and CDR2 is SVGAGI. The CDR3 nucleotides read TGTGCCAGCAACTCTCGGGCAGGGGCCGATTTAGAAGCTTTCTTT. This codes for CASNSRAGADLEAFF.

The V gene is TRBV4-2, the J gene TRBJ1-5; TRBD1 aligns across 9 bases. The CDR3 has 15 residues. Per the germline V gene, CDR1 is LGHNA and CDR2 is YNFKEQ. The V and J ends lost 0 bases and 7 bases, in that order; junction bases with no gene match: 4. In DNA, the CDR3 is TGTGCCAGCAGCCAAGAACAGGGGGCTCGGCAGCCCCAGCATTTT. Residues: CASSQEQGARQPQHF.

This clone was observed a single time. The rearrangement joins TRBV5-1 to TRBJ2-7; 7 nucleotides agree with TRBD1. This CDR3 has 14 amino acids. Unmatched junction bases numbered 7, after V lost 5 bases and J lost 2 bases. Germline assignment: CDR1 SGHRS and CDR2 YFSETQ. The CDR3, as DNA: TGCGCCAGCAGATCGCCGGGACAGACCTACGAGCAGTACTTC. It encodes CASRSPGQTYEQYF.

This clone was counted between two and nine times. The chain joins TRBV5-1 to TRBJ1-2, with a weak D call TRBD1 (6 bases). This CDR3 has 15 residues. CDR1 SGHRS and CDR2 YFSETQ come from the germline V gene. The germline V and J ends were trimmed by 0 bases and 5 bases, with 14 bases remaining between them. The CDR3 DNA follows: TGCGCCAGCAGCTTGGGGGGGCAGGCGGAGTATGGCTACACCTTC. It is translated as CASSLGGQAEYGYTF.

This chain joins TRBV19 and TRBJ2-7; TRBD1 aligns across 7 bases. The junction had 6 bases not matched to a gene; V was cut back by 6 bases and J by 1 base. This CDR3 has 14 amino acids. Germline-derived CDR1 and CDR2 are LNHDA and SQIVND (reference sequence). CDR3 coding DNA: TGTGCCAGTAGCGAACCGGGACAGTCCTACGAGCAGTACTTC. Translated, it gives CASSEPGQSYEQYF.

This rearrangement joins TRBV4-1 to TRBJ2-3, with a possible D match to TRBD2 (6 bases). The CDR3 extends over 16 amino acids. Trimming removed 0 bases at V and 0 bases at J, with 10 bases between. CDR1 and CDR2 (germline): MGHRA, YSYEKL. CDR3 sequence (DNA): TGCGCCAGCAGCCAAGAAGGTCTAGCGAGCACAGATACGCAGTATTTT. Translation: CASSQEGLASTDTQYF.